This TCR beta chain was identified in a study of T cell clonality in common variable immunodeficiency. The CDR3 spans 14 residues. J was trimmed by 6 bases and V by 4 bases; bases with no gene match: 5. Germline loops: CDR1 SGHRS, CDR2 YFSETQ. Data came from immunoSEQ multiplex PCR; TCRdb stores just in-frame clones and leaves some out. The table records about 44,000 clones without singletons, the ten largest covering roughly a tenth. This clone turned up a few times. Read coverage stops 3 residues before the CDR3 terminus; the germline J gene supplies the remainder. The TCR comes from a person aged 18-70 years in good health. The sample was peripheral blood mononuclear cells. The J gene is TRBJ2-1, the V gene TRBV5-1; 9 positions match TRBD2. The covered CDR3 bases are TGCGCCAGCAGCCCGCTACTAGCGGGCAATGAG. Translating gives CASSPLLAGNE. Given in full, the CDR3 is CASSPLLAGNEQFF.